This T cell receptor (beta chain) was sequenced during a study of cytomegalovirus exposure and HLA in healthy donors. This CDR3 has 19 amino acids. V lost 0 bases to trimming and J lost 1 base, with 21 bases between them. CDR1 SGHTA and CDR2 FQGNSA come from the germline V gene. About this clone itself: The antigen remains undetermined.

Findings and limits, study-wide: Cytomegalovirus-associated status was assigned to approximately 160 TCR beta chains. Confirmation was obtained in vitro that a few CMV-associated chains are specific for CMV antigens. Most of the TCR beta V segments (in an earlier analysis) were productive either about 87% or about 30% of the time.

Donors had nominal health at sampling but likely had unrecorded immune exposures. Vbeta (60) and Jbeta (13) primers were used in the PCR. Clones were read by immunoSEQ multiplex PCR, and TCRdb kept only the in-frame ones, dropping some. The data show roughly 100,000 clones, about 75% seen once. The chain combines TRBV7-2 with TRBJ1-1; D perhaps matches TRBD1 (6 bases). This TCR was sampled from a woman aged 40-49 years in good health and CMV-seronegative. Sequenced material: PBMCs. Here the CDR3 DNA reads TGTGCCAGCAGCTTAGCGGTTACTATCCGGACAGTGGAGAACACTGAAGCTTTCTTT. This sequence encodes CASSLAVTIRTVENTEAFF. The variable domain in full, with the rest retrieved from reference TRBV7-2 and TRBJ1-1, is GAGVSQSPSNKVTEKGKDVELRCDPISGHTALYWYRQSLGQGLEFLIYFQGNSAPDKSGLPSDRFSAERTGGSVSTLTIQRTQQEDSAVYLCASSLAVTIRTVENTEAFFGQGTRLTVV.